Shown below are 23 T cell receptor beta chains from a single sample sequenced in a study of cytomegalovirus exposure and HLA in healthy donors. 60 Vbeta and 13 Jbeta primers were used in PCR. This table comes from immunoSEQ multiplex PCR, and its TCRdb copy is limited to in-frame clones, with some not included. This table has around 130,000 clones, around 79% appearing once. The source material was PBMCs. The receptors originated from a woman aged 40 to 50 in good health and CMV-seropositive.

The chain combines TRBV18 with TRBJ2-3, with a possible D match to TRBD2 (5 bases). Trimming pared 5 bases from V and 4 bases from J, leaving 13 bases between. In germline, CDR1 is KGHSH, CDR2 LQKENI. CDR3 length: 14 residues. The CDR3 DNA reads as TGTGCCAGCTCATATCCCGGAGGTCCAGATACGCAGTATTTT. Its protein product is CASSYPGGPDTQYF.

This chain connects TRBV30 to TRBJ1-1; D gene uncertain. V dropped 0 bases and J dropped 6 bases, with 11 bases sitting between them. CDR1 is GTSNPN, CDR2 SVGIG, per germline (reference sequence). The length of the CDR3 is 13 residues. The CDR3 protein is CAWSVKGGAEAFF. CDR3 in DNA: TGTGCCTGGAGTGTAAAAGGCGGGGCTGAAGCTTTCTTT.

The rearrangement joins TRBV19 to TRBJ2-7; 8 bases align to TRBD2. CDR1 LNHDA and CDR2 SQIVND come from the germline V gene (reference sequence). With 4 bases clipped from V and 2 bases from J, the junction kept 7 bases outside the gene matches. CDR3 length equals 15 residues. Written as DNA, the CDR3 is TGTGCCAGTAGTAATCGGGGTAGCGGGACCTACGAGCAGTACTTC. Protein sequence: CASSNRGSGTYEQYF.

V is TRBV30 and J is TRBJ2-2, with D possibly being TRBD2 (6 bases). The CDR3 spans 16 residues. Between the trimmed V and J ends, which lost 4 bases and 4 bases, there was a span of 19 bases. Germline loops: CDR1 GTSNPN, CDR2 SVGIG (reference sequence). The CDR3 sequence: CAWTNPGGAVTGELFF. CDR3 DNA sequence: TGTGCCTGGACCAACCCTGGAGGGGCAGTCACCGGGGAGCTGTTTTTT.

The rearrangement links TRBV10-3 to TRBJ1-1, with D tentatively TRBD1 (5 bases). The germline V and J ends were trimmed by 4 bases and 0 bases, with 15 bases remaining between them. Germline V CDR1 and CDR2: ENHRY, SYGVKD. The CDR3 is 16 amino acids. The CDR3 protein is CAISGGAGSMNTEAFF. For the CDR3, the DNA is TGTGCCATCAGTGGAGGTGCAGGGTCCATGAACACTGAAGCTTTCTTT.

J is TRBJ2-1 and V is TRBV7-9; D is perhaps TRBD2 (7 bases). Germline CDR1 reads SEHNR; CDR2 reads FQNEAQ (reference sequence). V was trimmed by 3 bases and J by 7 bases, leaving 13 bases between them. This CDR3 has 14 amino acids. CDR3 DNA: TGTGCCAGCAGCTTCTCAGCGGGGACAAATGAGCAGTTCTTC. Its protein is CASSFSAGTNEQFF.

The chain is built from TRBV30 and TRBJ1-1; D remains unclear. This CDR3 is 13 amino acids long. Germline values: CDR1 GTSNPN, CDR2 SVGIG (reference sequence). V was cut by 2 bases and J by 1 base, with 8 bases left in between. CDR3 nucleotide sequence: TGTGCCTGGAGTTCTCACAGGAACACTGAAGCTTTCTTT. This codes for CAWSSHRNTEAFF.

This CDR3 reads CASSLSPSGVSTGELFF. CDR3 in DNA: TGTGCCAGCAGCTTATCCCCTAGCGGGGTGAGCACCGGGGAGCTGTTTTTT. The genes are TRBV11-3 and TRBJ2-2; the match to TRBD2 covers 9 bases. Unmatched junction bases numbered 8, after V lost 2 bases and J lost 4 bases. The CDR3 covers 17 residues. Germline CDR1 SGHNT, CDR2 YENEEA.

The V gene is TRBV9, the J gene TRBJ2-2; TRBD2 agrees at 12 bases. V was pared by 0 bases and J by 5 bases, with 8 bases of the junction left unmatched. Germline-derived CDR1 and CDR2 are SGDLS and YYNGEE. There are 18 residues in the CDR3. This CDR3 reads CASSVGASGGAETGELFF. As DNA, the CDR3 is TGTGCCAGCAGCGTAGGCGCTAGCGGGGGGGCTGAGACCGGGGAGCTGTTTTTT.

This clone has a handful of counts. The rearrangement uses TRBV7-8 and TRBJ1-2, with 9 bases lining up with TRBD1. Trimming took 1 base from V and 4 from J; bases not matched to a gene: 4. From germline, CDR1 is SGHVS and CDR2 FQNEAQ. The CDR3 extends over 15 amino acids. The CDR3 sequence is CASSLGGQGIYGYTF. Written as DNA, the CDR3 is TGTGCCAGCAGCTTAGGGGGACAGGGTATCTATGGCTACACCTTC.

The CDR3 spells CASSLTVTGELFF. The CDR3 coding sequence is TGCGCCAGCAGCTTGACAGTCACCGGGGAGCTGTTTTTT. V gene TRBV5-1 combines with J gene TRBJ2-2, with D unresolved. Between the trimmed V and J ends, which lost 1 base and 4 bases, there was a span of 5 bases. The CDR3 contains 13 residues. Germline lookup yields CDR1 SGHRS and CDR2 YFSETQ.

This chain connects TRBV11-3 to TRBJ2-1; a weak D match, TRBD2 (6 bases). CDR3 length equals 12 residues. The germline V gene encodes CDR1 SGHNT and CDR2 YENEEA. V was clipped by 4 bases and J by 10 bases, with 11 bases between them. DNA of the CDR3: TGTGCCAGCAGCTCGGTGGGGGGAGAGCAGTTCTTC. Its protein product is CASSSVGGEQFF.

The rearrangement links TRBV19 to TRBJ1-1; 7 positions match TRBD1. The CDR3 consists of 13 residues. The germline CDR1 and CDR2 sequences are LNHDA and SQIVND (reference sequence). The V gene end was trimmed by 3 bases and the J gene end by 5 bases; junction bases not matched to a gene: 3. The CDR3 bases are TGTGCCAGTAGTATGACAGGGTGGACTGAAGCTTTCTTT. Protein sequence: CASSMTGWTEAFF. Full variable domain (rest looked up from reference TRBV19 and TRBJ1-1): DGGITQSPKYLFRKEGQNVTLSCEQNLNHDAMYWYRQDPGQGLRLIYYSQIVNDFQKGDIAEGYSVSREKKESFPLTVTSAQKNPTAFYLCASSMTGWTEAFFGQGTRLTVV.

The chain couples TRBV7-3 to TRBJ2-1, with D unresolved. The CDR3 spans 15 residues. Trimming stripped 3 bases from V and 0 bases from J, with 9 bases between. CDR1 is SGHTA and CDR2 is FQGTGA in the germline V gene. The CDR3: CASSLVHSSYNEQFF. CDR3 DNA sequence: TGTGCCAGCAGCTTGGTTCATAGCTCCTACAATGAGCAGTTCTTC.

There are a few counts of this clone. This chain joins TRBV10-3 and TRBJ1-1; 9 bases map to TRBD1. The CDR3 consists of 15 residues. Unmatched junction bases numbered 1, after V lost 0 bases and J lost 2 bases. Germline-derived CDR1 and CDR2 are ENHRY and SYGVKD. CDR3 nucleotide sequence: TGTGCCATCAGTGAGTCGACAGGGGGAAACACTGAAGCTTTCTTT. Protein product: CAISESTGGNTEAFF.

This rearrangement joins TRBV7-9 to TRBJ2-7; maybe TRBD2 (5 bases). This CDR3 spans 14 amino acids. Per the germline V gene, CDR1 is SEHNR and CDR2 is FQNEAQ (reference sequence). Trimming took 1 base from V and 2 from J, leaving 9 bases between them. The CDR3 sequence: CASSLDGSAYEQYF. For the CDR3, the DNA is TGTGCCAGCAGCTTAGACGGTAGCGCCTACGAGCAGTACTTC.

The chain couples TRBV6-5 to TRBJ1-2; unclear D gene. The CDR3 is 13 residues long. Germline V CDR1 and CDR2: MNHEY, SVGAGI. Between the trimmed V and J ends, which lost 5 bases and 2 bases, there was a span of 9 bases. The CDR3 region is CASSRGRNYGYTF. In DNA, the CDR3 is TGTGCCAGCAGTCGAGGGCGGAACTATGGCTACACCTTC.

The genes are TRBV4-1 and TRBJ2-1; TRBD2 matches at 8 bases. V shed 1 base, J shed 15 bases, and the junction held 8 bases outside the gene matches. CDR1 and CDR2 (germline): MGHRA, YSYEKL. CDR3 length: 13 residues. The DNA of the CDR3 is TGCGCCAGCAGCCAAGGGCCGGGGGGGCACTGGTTCTTC. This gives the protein CASSQGPGGHWFF.

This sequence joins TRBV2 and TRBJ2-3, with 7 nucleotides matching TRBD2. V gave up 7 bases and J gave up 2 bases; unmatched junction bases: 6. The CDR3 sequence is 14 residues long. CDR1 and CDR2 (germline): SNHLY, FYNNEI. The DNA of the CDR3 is TGTGCCAGCATAAGGGGACTAATCACAGATACGCAGTATTTT. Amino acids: CASIRGLITDTQYF.

CDR3 coding DNA: TGTGCCAGCTCACCCGGACTAGCGGGGCGTTACGAGCAGTACTTC. As protein: CASSPGLAGRYEQYF. V gene TRBV18 combines with J gene TRBJ2-7; 12 bases line up with TRBD2. The CDR3 contains 15 residues. The trim removed 3 bases at V and 4 bases at J, leaving 4 bases unmatched. From germline, CDR1 is KGHSH and CDR2 LQKENI.

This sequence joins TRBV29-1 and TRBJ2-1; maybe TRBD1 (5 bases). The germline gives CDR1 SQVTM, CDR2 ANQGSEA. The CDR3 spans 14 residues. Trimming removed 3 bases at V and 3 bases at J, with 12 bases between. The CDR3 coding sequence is TGCAGCGTTGAGAAGGGGCGAGGCTACAATGAGCAGTTCTTC. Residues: CSVEKGRGYNEQFF.

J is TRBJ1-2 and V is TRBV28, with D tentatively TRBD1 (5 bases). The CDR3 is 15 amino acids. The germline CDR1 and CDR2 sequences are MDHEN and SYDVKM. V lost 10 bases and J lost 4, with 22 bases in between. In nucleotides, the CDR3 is TGTGCCACCACATCGGCAGGACAAGTGTCCTATGGCTACACCTTC. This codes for CATTSAGQVSYGYTF.

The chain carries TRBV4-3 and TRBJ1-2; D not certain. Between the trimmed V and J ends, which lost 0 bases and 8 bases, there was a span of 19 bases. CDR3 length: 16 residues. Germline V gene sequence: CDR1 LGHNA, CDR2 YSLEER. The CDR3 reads CASSQDWRSEEEGYTF. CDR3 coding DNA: TGCGCCAGCAGCCAAGATTGGAGGTCCGAAGAGGAAGGCTACACCTTC.